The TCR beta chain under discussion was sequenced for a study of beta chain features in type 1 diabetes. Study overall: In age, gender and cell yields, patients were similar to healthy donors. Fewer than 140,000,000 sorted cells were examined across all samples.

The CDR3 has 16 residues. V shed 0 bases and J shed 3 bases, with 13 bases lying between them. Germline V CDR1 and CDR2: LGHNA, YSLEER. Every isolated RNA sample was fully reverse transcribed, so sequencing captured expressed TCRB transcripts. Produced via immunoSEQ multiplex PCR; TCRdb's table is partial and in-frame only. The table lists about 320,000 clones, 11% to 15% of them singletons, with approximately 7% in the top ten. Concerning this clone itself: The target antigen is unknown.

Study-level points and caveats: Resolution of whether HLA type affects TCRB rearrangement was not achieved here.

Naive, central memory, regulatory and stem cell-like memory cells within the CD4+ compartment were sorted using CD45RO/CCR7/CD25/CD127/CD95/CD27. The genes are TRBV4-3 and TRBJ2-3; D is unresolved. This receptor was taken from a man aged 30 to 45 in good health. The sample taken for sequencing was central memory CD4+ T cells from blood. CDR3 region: CASSQDPRSRTDTQYF. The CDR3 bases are TGCGCCAGCAGCCAAGACCCGCGGAGTCGGACAGATACGCAGTATTTT.